These 20 T cell receptor beta chains were all obtained from the same sample, sequenced in a study of OX40 agonist ivuxolimab in advanced cancers. Sequencing used immunoSEQ multiplex PCR; TCRdb keeps in-frame clones, though not all of them. The table lists about 13,000 clones, approximately 84% of them singletons. Source: CD4+ or CD8+ T cells sorted from blood, taken in a trial of the OX40 agonist ivuxolimab. The receptor source for this set is an adult with an advanced solid tumor such as melanoma, head and neck, liver or kidney cancer.

The chain's CDR3 is CASSQYRGAHEQYF. The CDR3, as DNA: TGTGCCAGCAGCCAGTACAGGGGAGCCCACGAGCAGTACTTC. V gene TRBV11-3 combines with J gene TRBJ2-7; 7 nucleotides agree with TRBD1. The CDR3 runs 14 residues. Losses at the gene ends were 5 bases for V and 5 bases for J; bases not matched to a gene: 9. Germline values: CDR1 SGHNT, CDR2 YENEEA.

The chain employs TRBV4-1 and TRBJ1-4; a possible D gene is TRBD1 (5 bases). The CDR3 totals 16 residues. Germline loops: CDR1 MGHRA, CDR2 YSYEKL. The V end lost 3 bases, the J end lost 3 bases, and 14 bases lay between the germline ends. CDR3 DNA sequence: TGCGCCAGCAGCCATCAAGGGGAATCGGCTAATGAAAAACTGTTTTTT. Translating gives CASSHQGESANEKLFF.

V gene TRBV5-8 combines with J gene TRBJ1-3; D is unclear. This CDR3 region has 15 residues. Germline CDR1 is SGHTS and CDR2 is YDEGEE. V shed 4 bases and J shed 0 bases, with 11 bases lying between them. The CDR3 bases are TGTGCCAGCAGCCCCCCGGGTCTCTCTGGAAACACCATATATTTT. Protein product: CASSPPGLSGNTIYF. Based on the CDR3 plus reference TRBV5-8 and TRBJ1-3, the full variable domain is EAGVTQSPTHLIKTRGQQATLRCSPISGHTSVYWYQQALGLGLQFLLWYDEGEERNRGNFPPRFSGRQFPNYSSELNVNALELEDSALYLCASSPPGLSGNTIYFGEGSWLTVV.

The chain links TRBV29-1 to TRBJ2-7; either TRBD1 or TRBD2 may fit D (5 bases each). The V gene lost 1 base and the J gene lost 0 bases, with 13 bases spanning the gap. The V gene's germline CDR1 is SQVTM and CDR2 ANQGSEA. This CDR3 region has 15 residues. CDR3 residues: CSVEGVSGHSYEQYF. The DNA of the CDR3 is TGCAGCGTTGAAGGGGTGAGCGGACACTCCTACGAGCAGTACTTC.

The V and J genes are TRBV9 and TRBJ2-7, with D tentatively TRBD1 (6 bases). Germline V lookup: CDR1 SGDLS, CDR2 YYNGEE. V lost 3 bases, J lost 7 bases, and 8 bases lay in between. This CDR3 contains 11 residues. CDR3 DNA sequence: TGTGCCAGCAGCGCTGGGACAGAGCAGTACTTC. Translating it yields CASSAGTEQYF.

This clone has just a few counts. V is TRBV7-9 and J is TRBJ1-1; D unresolved. Trimming left V 2 bases short and J 4 bases short, with 2 bases between. The V gene's germline CDR1 is SEHNR and CDR2 FQNEAQ (reference sequence). The CDR3 totals 11 residues. The chain's CDR3 is CASSLSTEAFF. The CDR3 nucleotides read TGTGCCAGCAGCTTATCCACTGAAGCTTTCTTT.

V and J are TRBV7-6 and TRBJ2-5; perhaps TRBD1 as D (5 bases). CDR3 length: 17 amino acids. V lost 0 bases, J lost 0 bases, and 14 bases lay in between. Germline V CDR1 and CDR2: SGHVS, FNYEAQ. The CDR3 DNA follows: TGTGCCAGCAGCTTAGCCCTGGGGCAGGACCACCAAGAGACCCAGTACTTC. The encoded protein is CASSLALGQDHQETQYF.

The V and J genes are TRBV5-4 and TRBJ1-2; a possible D gene is TRBD1 (6 bases). CDR1 and CDR2 (germline): SGHNT, YYREEE (reference sequence). CDR3 length equals 12 residues. Trimming took off 3 bases at V and 4 bases at J, with 7 bases between the two ends. In nucleotides, the CDR3 is TGTGCCAGCAGCTCGGACAGCTATGGCTACACCTTC. The encoded protein is CASSSDSYGYTF.

This rearrangement joins TRBV28 to TRBJ2-2, with unresolved D. Germline-derived CDR1 and CDR2 are MDHEN and SYDVKM. Trimming took off 6 bases at V and 3 bases at J, with 20 bases between the two ends. The CDR3 is made up of 17 amino acids. Here the CDR3 reads CASSSFRAEPYTGELFF. The CDR3 coding sequence is TGTGCCAGCAGCTCCTTCCGGGCGGAACCGTACACCGGGGAGCTGTTTTTT.

The chain uses TRBV9 and TRBJ1-5; possibly TRBD1 for D (6 bases). Germline V lookup: CDR1 SGDLS, CDR2 YYNGEE. V was cut by 2 bases and J by 0 bases, with 9 bases left in between. The CDR3 runs 15 residues. The CDR3 DNA follows: TGTGCCAGCAGCGTCGGGGACATTAGCAATCAGCCCCAGCATTTT. It codes for CASSVGDISNQPQHF.

The CDR3 coding sequence is TGTGCCAGCAGTTACGGAGGAGGCGAGCAGTACTTC. It encodes CASSYGGGEQYF. V and J are TRBV6-5 and TRBJ2-7; D perhaps matches TRBD2 (5 bases). Germline CDR1 and CDR2: MNHEY and SVGAGI. The germline V and J ends were trimmed by 2 bases and 6 bases, with 8 bases remaining between them. CDR3 length: 12 residues.

The chain carries TRBV28 and TRBJ2-1; TRBD2 matches at 7 bases. J was trimmed by 4 bases and V by 1 base; bases with no gene match: 7. The CDR3 loop spans 16 amino acids. Germline V gene data show CDR1 as MDHEN and CDR2 as SYDVKM. The CDR3 spells CASSLSAGRSYNEQFF. DNA of the CDR3: TGTGCCAGCAGTTTATCAGCGGGGAGGAGTTACAATGAGCAGTTCTTC.

V is TRBV6-1 and J is TRBJ2-5, with a tentative D call TRBD1 (5 bases). The CDR3 is 16 amino acids. The germline CDR1 and CDR2 sequences are MNHNS and SASEGT. V lost 4 bases, J lost 3 bases, and 18 bases lay in between. The CDR3 region is CASSVSGLGLKETQYF. The CDR3, as DNA: TGTGCCAGCAGTGTATCAGGGTTAGGTTTGAAAGAGACCCAGTACTTC.

The chain employs TRBV6-5 and TRBJ2-1; unclear D gene. The V end lost 2 bases, the J end lost 7 bases, and 18 bases lay between the germline ends. This CDR3 contains 16 residues. The V gene's germline CDR1 is MNHEY and CDR2 SVGAGI. The CDR3 region has the DNA TGTGCCAGCAGTTACACTACAAAAACGGCGTCTAATGAGCAGTTCTTC. Translating gives CASSYTTKTASNEQFF.

This chain uses TRBV19 with TRBJ2-7; D may be TRBD1 (5 bases). CDR1 and CDR2 from the germline V gene are LNHDA and SQIVND (reference sequence). This CDR3 has 16 amino acids. V shed 3 bases and J shed 2 bases, with 17 bases lying between them. The CDR3 DNA follows: TGTGCCAGTAGTATCGGAAGGGGAAACCGAGCCTACGAGCAGTACTTC. This gives the protein CASSIGRGNRAYEQYF.

This clone appeared once. The gene calls are TRBV2 and TRBJ1-5; D is possibly TRBD1 (6 bases). The ends were cut back, 3 bases at V and 2 bases at J, with 14 bases in the middle. The CDR3 runs to 16 residues. CDR1 is SNHLY and CDR2 is FYNNEI in the germline V gene. The CDR3 DNA follows: TGTGCCAGCAGTGATCTGTACGACAGGCGCAATCAGCCCCAGCATTTT. Encoded protein: CASSDLYDRRNQPQHF.

The rearrangement links TRBV7-2 to TRBJ2-1; 9 bases match TRBD2. CDR1 is SGHTA, CDR2 FQGNSA, per germline. This CDR3 region has 17 residues. Trimming cost V 5 bases and J 0 bases; bases outside gene matches: 8. This CDR3 is CASSLTSGWSSYNEQFF. In nucleotides, the CDR3 is TGTGCCAGCAGCCTCACTAGCGGGTGGAGCTCCTACAATGAGCAGTTCTTC.

V and J are TRBV7-6 and TRBJ2-7, with 9 nucleotides matching TRBD1. The V and J ends lost 5 bases and 1 base, in that order; junction bases with no gene match: 3. CDR1 is SGHVS, CDR2 FNYEAQ, per germline. CDR3 size: 14 residues. The CDR3 DNA reads TGTGCCAGCAGCGCGACAGGGGGTTCCTACGAGCAGTACTTC. Its translation: CASSATGGSYEQYF.

This clone was recorded only once. V gene TRBV29-1 combines with J gene TRBJ2-3, with 11 bases identical to TRBD2. The germline CDR1 and CDR2 sequences are SQVTM and ANQGSEA. The ends lost 0 bases at V and 2 bases at J; junction bases unmatched: 7. This CDR3 region has 17 residues. Written as DNA, the CDR3 is TGCAGCGTTGAAGAGGTAGCGGGGGGGCTATCCACAGATACGCAGTATTTT. Protein: CSVEEVAGGLSTDTQYF.

The chain is built from TRBV9 and TRBJ2-2; unclear D gene. Trimming took off 4 bases at V and 6 bases at J, with 7 bases between the two ends. Germline-derived CDR1 and CDR2 are SGDLS and YYNGEE. CDR3 length equals 12 residues. The CDR3 nucleotides read TGTGCCAGCAGCTTGGGCGCCGGGGAGCTGTTTTTT. Its translation is CASSLGAGELFF.